This TCR beta chain was documented in a study of memory CD4+ T cells and cytomegalovirus serostatus. For the study at large: Donors were healthy Belgian adults, 10 or so CMV seropositive and roughly 25 seronegative.

The sort gate was single viable CD3+CD4+CD8-CD45RO+ cells for memory CD4+ T cells. Total CD4+ T cells were enriched by CD4 positive selection. Study-wide results and caveats: Repertoires predicted CMV serostatus with median bootstrapped AUC of about 0.95.

Sequencing was performed with immunoSEQ multiplex PCR; in TCRdb, only in-frame clones are kept and a portion is missing. The sample comprises 50,000 or so clones, roughly 80% of which are singletons, and 1.2% rests with the top ten. J was trimmed by 2 bases and V by 1 base; bases with no gene match: 1. This CDR3 is built from 15 residues. The germline V gene has CDR1 SGHTA and CDR2 FQGNSA. Details on this clone: Its antigen is unknown.

This TCR came from an adult in good health and CMV-seropositive. The rearrangement joins TRBV7-2 to TRBJ2-1; the match to TRBD1 covers 8 bases. Specimen: memory CD4+ T cells from blood. The CDR3 DNA follows: TGTGCCAGCAGCTTAGAACAGGGGGCCTACAATGAGCAGTTCTTC. This sequence encodes CASSLEQGAYNEQFF.